The clone carrying this T cell receptor (beta chain) occurred a few times. Its antigen is unidentified. The data were obtained in a study of beta chain features in type 1 diabetes. About the research overall: Healthy donors and patients showed comparable age, gender and cell yields.

Via CD45RO/CCR7/CD25/CD127/CD95/CD27, cells of the CD4+ naive, central memory, regulatory and stem cell-like memory subsets were sorted. Study results and caveats: PCR might favor shorter templates, but any such skew would affect patients and controls equally. There was a moderate but significant shortening of TCRB CDR3s in all four CD4+ subsets of Type 1 diabetes patients.

cDNA synthesis used the whole RNA isolate, giving expressed TCRB sequences. Measured with immunoSEQ multiplex PCR; TCRdb has only the in-frame clones, and not every one. There are roughly 150,000 clones in the sample; approximately 10% occur only once, and around 0.7% lies in the top ten. Germline CDR1 reads GTSNPN; CDR2 reads SVGIG (reference sequence). V trimming: 4 bases; J trimming: 9 bases; junction bases outside the gene matches: 21. The CDR3 loop spans 18 amino acids. The rearrangement joins TRBV30 to TRBJ2-4, with TRBD2 identical over 10 bases. Sequencing used central memory CD4+ T cells from blood. The receptor comes from a woman aged 25 to 39 with type 1 diabetes. CDR3 region: CAWNRQGASGRAVGIQYF. In DNA form, the CDR3 reads TGTGCCTGGAACCGGCAAGGGGCCAGCGGGAGGGCGGTGGGCATTCAGTACTTC. Drawing the rest from reference TRBV30 and TRBJ2-4, the complete variable domain is SQTIHQWPATLVQPVGSPLSLECTVEGTSNPNLYWYRQAAGRGLQLLFYSVGIGQISSEVPQNLSASRPQDRQFILSSKKLLLSDSGFYLCAWNRQGASGRAVGIQYFGAGTRLSVL.